This entry describes one T cell receptor (beta chain). No antigen is known for it. The data originate from a study of T-cell memory formation after mild COVID-19. Study-wide results and caveats: CD4+ contracting clones were found mainly in CM and EM, and CD8+ ones in EMRA.

TCRdb called the 5' RACE reads again in MiXCR, with one record for every CDR3 protein. The data hold more than 120,000 distinct CDR3 sequences, with about 6% observed a single time. Looked up from germline, CDR1 is LNHNV and CDR2 is YYDKDF (reference sequence). The CDR3 totals 14 residues. Trimming took 5 bases from V and 3 from J; bases not matched to a gene: 4. The chain couples TRBV15 to TRBJ2-3; 8 bases line up with TRBD2. Sequencing used PBMCs or a T cell subset sorted from them (not recorded which). The clonotype was recovered from an adult woman who had mild COVID-19 (a few samples of this study predate the infection). Cell type and time point are not known. Here the CDR3 DNA reads TGTGCCACCAGCTCGGGAGGGTATACAGATACGCAGTATTTT. This sequence encodes CATSSGGYTDTQYF.